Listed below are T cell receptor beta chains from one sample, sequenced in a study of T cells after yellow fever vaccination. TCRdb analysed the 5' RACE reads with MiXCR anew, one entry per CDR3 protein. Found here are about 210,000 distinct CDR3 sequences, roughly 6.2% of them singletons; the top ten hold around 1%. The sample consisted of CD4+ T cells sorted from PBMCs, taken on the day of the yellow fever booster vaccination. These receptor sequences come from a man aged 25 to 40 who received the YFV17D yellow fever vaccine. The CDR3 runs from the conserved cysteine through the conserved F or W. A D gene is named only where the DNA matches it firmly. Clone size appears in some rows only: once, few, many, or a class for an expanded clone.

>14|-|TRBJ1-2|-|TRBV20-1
TGCAGTGGAACTCGGGACACAATGGGGTATGGCTACACCTTC
CSGTRDTMGYGYTF
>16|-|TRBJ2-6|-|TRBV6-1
TGTGCCAGCAGCCGAATGAAGGACGCTGGGGCCAACGTCCTGACTTTC
CASSRMKDAGANVLTF
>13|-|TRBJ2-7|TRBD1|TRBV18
TGTGCCAGCACCGGACAGGCAGTGGCCGAGCAGTACTTC
CASTGQAVAEQYF
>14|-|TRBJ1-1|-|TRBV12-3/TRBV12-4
TGTGCCAGCAGTCTGGACACTTATAACACTGAAGCTTTCTTT
CASSLDTYNTEAFF
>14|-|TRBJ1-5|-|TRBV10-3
TGTGCCATCAGTGAGTCGACAGGCAATCAGCCCCAGCATTTT
CAISESTGNQPQHF
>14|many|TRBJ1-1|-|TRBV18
TGTGCCAGCTCACCACAGGGACTGGGCACTGAAGCTTTCTTT
CASSPQGLGTEAFF
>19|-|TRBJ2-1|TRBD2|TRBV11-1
TGTGCCAGCAGCTCTGGCAGAGGACTAGATCGCAGCTCCTACAATGAGCAGTTCTTC
CASSSGRGLDRSSYNEQFF
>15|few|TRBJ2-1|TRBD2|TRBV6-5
TGTGCCAGCAGTTACTTTACTAGCGGGAGCAATGAGCAGTTCTTC
CASSYFTSGSNEQFF
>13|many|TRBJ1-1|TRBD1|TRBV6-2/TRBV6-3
TGTGCCAGCAGCCATGGACAGGGTGGTGAAGCTTTCTTT
CASSHGQGGEAFF
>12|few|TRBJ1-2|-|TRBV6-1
TGTGCCAGCAGTGACAGGGTGCATGGCTACACCTTC
CASSDRVHGYTF
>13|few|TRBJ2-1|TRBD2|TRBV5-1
TGCGCCTGCGGGACTAGCGCTCGTAACGAGCAGTTCTTC
CACGTSARNEQFF
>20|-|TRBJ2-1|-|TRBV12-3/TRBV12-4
TGTGCCAGCACCCACCCGTCAGGCCGTGTGGGGCTAGCGTCCTACAATGAGCAGTTCTTC
CASTHPSGRVGLASYNEQFF
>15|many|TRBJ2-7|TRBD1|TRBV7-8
TGTGCCAGCAGCCCCCGGTGGACAGGGAACTACGAGCAGTACTTC
CASSPRWTGNYEQYF
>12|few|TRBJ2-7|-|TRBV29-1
TGCAGCGTTGTGGCAGGCGCCTACGAGCAGTACTTC
CSVVAGAYEQYF
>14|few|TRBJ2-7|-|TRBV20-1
TGCAGTGCTAGAGACCAGGGGATCTCCTACGAGCAGTACTTC
CSARDQGISYEQYF
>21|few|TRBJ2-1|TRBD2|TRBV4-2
TGTGCCAGCAGCCAGCTCCGCGGACTAGCGGGAGAGGAGGTCAATGGGAATGAGCAGTTCTTC
CASSQLRGLAGEEVNGNEQFF
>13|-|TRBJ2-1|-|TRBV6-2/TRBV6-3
TGTGCCAGCAGTTACTCCCGAAACAATGAGCAGTTCTTC
CASSYSRNNEQFF